The sequence of this T cell receptor beta chain was determined in a study of cytomegalovirus exposure and HLA in healthy donors. The CDR3 sequence is 16 residues long. Losses at the gene ends were 4 bases for V and 3 bases for J; bases not matched to a gene: 6. CDR1 and CDR2 (germline): LGHNT, FRNRAP. Only in-frame clones appear in the TCRdb table, and some are missing; sequencing was by immunoSEQ multiplex PCR. The repertoire holds 150,000 to 170,000 clones, with about 86% as singletons. Study-wide results and caveats: The CMV antigen specificity of a few CMV-associated chains was confirmed through in vitro analysis. Using the classifier, cytomegalovirus status was reportedly diagnosed with high specificity and sensitivity. Subsequent analysis of the 110 or so validation repertoires found a tendency for first-cohort TCR clusters to co-occur.

As for this clone: The antigen is not known.

This chain joins TRBV12-5 and TRBJ2-1, with TRBD2 matching 10 bases. The sequence came from a human donor in good health. The sample consisted of PBMCs. CDR3 amino acids: CASGSFSGRFYNEQFF. The DNA for the CDR3 is TGTGCTAGTGGTTCTTTTAGCGGGAGGTTCTACAATGAGCAGTTCTTC.